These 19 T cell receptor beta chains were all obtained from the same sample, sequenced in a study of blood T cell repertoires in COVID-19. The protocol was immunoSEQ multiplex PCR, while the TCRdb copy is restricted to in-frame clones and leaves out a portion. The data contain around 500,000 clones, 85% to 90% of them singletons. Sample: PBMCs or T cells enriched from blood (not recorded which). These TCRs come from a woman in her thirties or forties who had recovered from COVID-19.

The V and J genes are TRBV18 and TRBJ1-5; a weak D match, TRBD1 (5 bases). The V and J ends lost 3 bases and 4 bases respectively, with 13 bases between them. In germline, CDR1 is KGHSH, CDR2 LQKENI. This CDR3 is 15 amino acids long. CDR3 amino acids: CASSPGGTSNQPQHF. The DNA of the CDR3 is TGTGCCAGCTCACCCGGGGGAACCTCAAATCAGCCCCAGCATTTT.

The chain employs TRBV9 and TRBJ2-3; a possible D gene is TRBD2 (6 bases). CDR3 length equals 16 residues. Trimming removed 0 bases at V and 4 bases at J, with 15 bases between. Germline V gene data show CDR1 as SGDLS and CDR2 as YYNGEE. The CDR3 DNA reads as TGTGCCAGCAGCGTAGGGATAGCGGAGGGCTCAGATACGCAGTATTTT. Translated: CASSVGIAEGSDTQYF.

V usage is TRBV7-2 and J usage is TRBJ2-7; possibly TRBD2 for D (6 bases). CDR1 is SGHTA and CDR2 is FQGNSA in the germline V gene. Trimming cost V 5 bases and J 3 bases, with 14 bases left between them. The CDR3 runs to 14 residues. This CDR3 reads CASSPIGGGYEQYF. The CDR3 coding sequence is TGTGCCAGCAGCCCCATTGGGGGAGGCTACGAGCAGTACTTC.

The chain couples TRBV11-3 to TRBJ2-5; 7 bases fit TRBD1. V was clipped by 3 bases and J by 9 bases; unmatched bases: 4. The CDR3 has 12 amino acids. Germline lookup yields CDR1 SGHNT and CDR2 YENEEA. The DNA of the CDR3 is TGTGCCAGCAGCTTTGAGACAGGGCCCCAGTACTTC. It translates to CASSFETGPQYF. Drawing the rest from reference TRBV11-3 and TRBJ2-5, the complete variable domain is EAGVVQSPRYKIIEKKQPVAFWCNPISGHNTLYWYLQNLGQGPELLIRYENEEAVDDSQLPKDRFSAERLKGVDSTLKIQPAELGDSAVYLCASSFETGPQYFGPGTRLLVL.

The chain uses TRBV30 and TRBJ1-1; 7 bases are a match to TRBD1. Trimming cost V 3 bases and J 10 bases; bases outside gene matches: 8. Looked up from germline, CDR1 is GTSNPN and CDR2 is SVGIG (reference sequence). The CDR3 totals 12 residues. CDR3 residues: CAWRWDTGVAFF. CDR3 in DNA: TGTGCCTGGAGATGGGACACAGGGGTAGCTTTCTTT. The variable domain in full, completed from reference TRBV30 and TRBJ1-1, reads SQTIHQWPATLVQPVGSPLSLECTVEGTSNPNLYWYRQAAGRGLQLLFYSVGIGQISSEVPQNLSASRPQDRQFILSSKKLLLSDSGFYLCAWRWDTGVAFFGQGTRLTVV.

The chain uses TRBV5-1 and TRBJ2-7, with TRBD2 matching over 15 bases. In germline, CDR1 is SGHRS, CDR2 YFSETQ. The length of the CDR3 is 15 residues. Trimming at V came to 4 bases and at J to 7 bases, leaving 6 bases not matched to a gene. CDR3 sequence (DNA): TGCGCCAGCAGCGCCGGACTAGCGGGAGGGCGGGAGCAGTACTTC. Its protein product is CASSAGLAGGREQYF.

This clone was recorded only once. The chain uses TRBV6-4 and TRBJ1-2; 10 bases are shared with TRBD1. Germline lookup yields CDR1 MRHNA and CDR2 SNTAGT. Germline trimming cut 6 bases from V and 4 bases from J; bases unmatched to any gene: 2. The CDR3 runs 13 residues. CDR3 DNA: TGTGCCAGCAGCGGGGACAGGGGCTATGGCTACACCTTC. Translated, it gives CASSGDRGYGYTF.

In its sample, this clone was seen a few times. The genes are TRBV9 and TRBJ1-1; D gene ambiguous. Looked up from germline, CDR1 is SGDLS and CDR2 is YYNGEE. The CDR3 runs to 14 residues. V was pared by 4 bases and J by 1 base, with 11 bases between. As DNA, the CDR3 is TGTGCCAGCAGCCCAATCGGAGAGAACACTGAAGCTTTCTTT. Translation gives CASSPIGENTEAFF.

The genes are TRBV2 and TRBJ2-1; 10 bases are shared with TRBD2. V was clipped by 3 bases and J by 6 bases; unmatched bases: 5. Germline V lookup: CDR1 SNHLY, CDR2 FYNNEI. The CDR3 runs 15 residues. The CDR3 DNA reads TGTGCCAGCAGTGATCTAAGCGGGAGGGCCAATGAGCAGTTCTTC. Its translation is CASSDLSGRANEQFF. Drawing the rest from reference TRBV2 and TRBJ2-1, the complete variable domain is EPEVTQTPSHQVTQMGQEVILRCVPISNHLYFYWYRQILGQKVEFLVSFYNNEISEKSEIFDDQFSVERPDGSNFTLKIRSTKLEDSAMYFCASSDLSGRANEQFFGPGTRLTVL.

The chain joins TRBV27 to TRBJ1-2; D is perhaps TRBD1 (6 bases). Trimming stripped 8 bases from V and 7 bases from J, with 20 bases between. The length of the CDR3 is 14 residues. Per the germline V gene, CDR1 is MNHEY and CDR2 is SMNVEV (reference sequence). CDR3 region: CASSPVGGAGGYTF. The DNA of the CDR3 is TGTGCCAGCTCCCCGGTCGGGGGGGCGGGTGGCTACACCTTC.

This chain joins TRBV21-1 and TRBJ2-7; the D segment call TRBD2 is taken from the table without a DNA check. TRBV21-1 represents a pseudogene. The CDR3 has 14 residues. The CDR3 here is CASMDVAGAYEQYF. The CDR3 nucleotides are TGTGCCAGCATGGACGTAGCGGGAGCCTACGAGCAGTACTTC.

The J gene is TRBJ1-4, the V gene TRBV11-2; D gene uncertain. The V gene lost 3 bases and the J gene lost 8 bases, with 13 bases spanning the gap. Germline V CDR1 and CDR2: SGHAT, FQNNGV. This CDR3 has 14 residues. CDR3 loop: CASSLRGRREKLFF. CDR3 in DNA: TGTGCCAGCAGCTTGAGAGGGAGGAGAGAAAAACTGTTTTTT.

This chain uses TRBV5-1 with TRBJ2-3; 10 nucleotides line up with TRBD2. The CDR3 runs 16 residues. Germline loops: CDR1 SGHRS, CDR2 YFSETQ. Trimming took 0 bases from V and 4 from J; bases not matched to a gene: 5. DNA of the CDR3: TGCGCCAGCAGCTTGGGCCTAGCGGGAGCGGCAGATACGCAGTATTTT. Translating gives CASSLGLAGAADTQYF.

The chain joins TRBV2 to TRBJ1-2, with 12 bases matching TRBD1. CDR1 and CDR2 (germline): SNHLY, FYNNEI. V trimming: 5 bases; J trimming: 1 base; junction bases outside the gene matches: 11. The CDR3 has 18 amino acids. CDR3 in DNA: TGTGCCAGCAGTTTTACCCGGGACAGGGGGCTACTTAACTATGGCTACACCTTC. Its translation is CASSFTRDRGLLNYGYTF.

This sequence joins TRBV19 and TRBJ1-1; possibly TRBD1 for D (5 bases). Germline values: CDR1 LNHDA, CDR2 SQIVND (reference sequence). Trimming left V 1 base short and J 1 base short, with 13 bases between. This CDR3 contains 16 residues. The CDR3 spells CASSIVGGGENTEAFF. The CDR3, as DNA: TGTGCCAGTAGTATAGTCGGGGGAGGTGAGAACACTGAAGCTTTCTTT.

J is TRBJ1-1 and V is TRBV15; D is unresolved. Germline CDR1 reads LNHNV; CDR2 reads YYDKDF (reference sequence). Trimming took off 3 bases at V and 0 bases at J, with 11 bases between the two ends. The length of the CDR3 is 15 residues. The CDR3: CATSSEPPLNTEAFF. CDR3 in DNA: TGTGCCACCAGCAGTGAGCCCCCATTGAACACTGAAGCTTTCTTT.

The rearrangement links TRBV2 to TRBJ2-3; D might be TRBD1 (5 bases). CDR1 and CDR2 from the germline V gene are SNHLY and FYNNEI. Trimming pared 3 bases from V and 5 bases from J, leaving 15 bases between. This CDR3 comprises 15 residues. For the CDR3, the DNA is TGTGCCAGCAGTGAGCGGCAGGGCCTTGGAGATACGCAGTATTTT. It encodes CASSERQGLGDTQYF.

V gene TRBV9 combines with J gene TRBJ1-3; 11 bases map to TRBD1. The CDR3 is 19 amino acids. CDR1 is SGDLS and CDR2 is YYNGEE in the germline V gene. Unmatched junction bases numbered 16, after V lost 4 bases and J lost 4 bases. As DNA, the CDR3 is TGTGCCAGCAGCCCTCAGGACAGGGGGCGAGTGAGCTTAGGAAACACCATATATTTT. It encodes CASSPQDRGRVSLGNTIYF.

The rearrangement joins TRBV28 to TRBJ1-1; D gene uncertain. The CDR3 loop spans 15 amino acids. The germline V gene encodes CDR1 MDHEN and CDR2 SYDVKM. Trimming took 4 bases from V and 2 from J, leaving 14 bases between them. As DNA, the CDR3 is TGTGCCAGCAGTTCCCCCCGGGTAGCTAACACTGAAGCTTTCTTT. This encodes CASSSPRVANTEAFF. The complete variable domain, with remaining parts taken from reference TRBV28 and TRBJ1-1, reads DVKVTQSSRYLVKRTGEKVFLECVQDMDHENMFWYRQDPGLGLRLIYFSYDVKMKEKGDIPEGYSVSREKKERFSLILESASTNQTSMYLCASSSPRVANTEAFFGQGTRLTVV.